A selection of T cell receptor beta chains follows, all from one sample in a study of cytomegalovirus exposure and HLA in healthy donors. The method was immunoSEQ multiplex PCR; TCRdb's version includes in-frame clones alone and lacks a portion of them. The table records roughly 130,000 clones, about four fifths of them present only once. Specimen: PBMCs. The receptors were sampled from a man under 40 in good health and CMV-seronegative. The CDR3 runs from the conserved cysteine through the conserved F or W. The order of the fields is V gene, J gene, D gene, clone size, CDR3 protein, CDR3 DNA. A D gene is named only where the DNA matches it firmly. The size field is filled for only some rows; it gives once, few, many or a size class.

TRBV6-5	TRBJ1-5	.	.	CASRAHHLPDQPQHF	TGTGCCAGCAGGGCACACCATCTTCCAGATCAGCCCCAGCATTTT
TRBV6-6	TRBJ2-5	.	.	CASRMAYQETQYF	TGTGCCAGCAGGATGGCCTACCAAGAGACCCAGTACTTC
TRBV28	TRBJ2-5	TRBD2	.	CASSLREGETQYF	TGTGCCAGCAGTTTACGGGAGGGGGAGACCCAGTACTTC
TRBV7-9	TRBJ1-1	TRBD1	.	CASSLRGEGATEAFF	TGTGCCAGCAGCTTACGGGGTGAGGGGGCCACTGAAGCTTTCTTT
TRBV7-2	TRBJ1-6	.	.	CASSLGHNNSPLHF	TGTGCCAGCAGCTTAGGGCACAATAATTCACCCCTCCACTTT
TRBV7-2	TRBJ2-7	TRBD2	.	CASSLSGLPSYEQYF	TGTGCCAGCAGCCTCTCGGGACTACCCTCCTACGAGCAGTACTTC
TRBV2	TRBJ2-1	TRBD2	.	CASSGTRDIGSYNEQFF	TGTGCCAGCTCCGGGACTAGGGACATTGGTTCCTACAATGAGCAGTTCTTC
TRBV30	TRBJ2-5	TRBD1	.	CAWTRDRQETQYF	TGTGCCTGGACCCGGGACAGACAAGAGACCCAGTACTTC
TRBV5-6	TRBJ1-1	.	few	CASSFRQVMNTEAFF	TGTGCCAGCAGCTTCCGACAGGTGATGAACACTGAAGCTTTCTTT
TRBV5-1	TRBJ2-3	TRBD2	few	CASSRAGPKTDTQYF	TGCGCCAGCAGCAGAGCGGGACCCAAAACAGATACGCAGTATTTT
TRBV20-1	TRBJ2-1	TRBD2	.	CSAARGDEQFF	TGCAGTGCCGCTCGGGGGGATGAGCAGTTCTTC
TRBV5-1	TRBJ2-3	.	.	CASSLGNGVGTDTQYF	TGCGCCAGCAGCTTGGGGAACGGGGTTGGCACAGATACGCAGTATTTT
TRBV5-4	TRBJ2-3	.	once	CASSTRSGKDTQYF	TGTGCCAGCAGCACCCGCTCCGGGAAGGATACGCAGTATTTT
TRBV5-1	TRBJ2-6	TRBD2	.	CASSLWRGPAGGSGANVLTF	TGCGCCAGCAGCTTGTGGAGGGGACCAGCGGGGGGCTCTGGGGCCAACGTCCTGACTTTC
TRBV9	TRBJ2-5	.	.	CASSVGGTRQETQYF	TGTGCCAGCAGCGTAGGGGGGACAAGGCAAGAGACCCAGTACTTC
TRBV27	TRBJ2-5	TRBD1	.	CASSPQGAGLETQYF	TGTGCCAGCAGTCCCCAGGGGGCAGGCTTGGAGACCCAGTACTTC
TRBV29-1	TRBJ1-1	.	.	CSVEALGSRRGAVNTEAFF	TGCAGCGTTGAAGCGTTGGGCTCCCGCCGGGGGGCAGTAAACACTGAAGCTTTCTTT
TRBV6-6	TRBJ2-7	TRBD1	.	CASREQGGVYEQYF	TGTGCCAGCAGGGAACAGGGGGGAGTGTACGAGCAGTACTTC
TRBV2	TRBJ2-7	.	.	CASSARGKVYEQYF	TGTGCCAGCTCTGCTAGGGGCAAAGTCTACGAGCAGTACTTC
TRBV2	TRBJ1-4	TRBD1	.	CASSADRGGSEKLFF	TGTGCCAGCAGTGCTGACAGAGGGGGCAGTGAAAAACTGTTTTTT
TRBV5-1	TRBJ2-5	TRBD2	.	CASSAPRRGAEETQYF	TGCGCCAGCAGCGCCCCGAGGCGGGGGGCCGAGGAGACCCAGTACTTC
TRBV4-1	TRBJ1-2	.	few	CASSQVEGEYYGYTF	TGCGCCAGCAGCCAAGTAGAGGGGGAGTACTATGGCTACACCTTC
TRBV5-4	TRBJ2-5	TRBD1	.	CASSTKDRGQETQYF	TGTGCCAGCAGCACTAAGGACAGGGGCCAAGAGACCCAGTACTTC
TRBV2	TRBJ2-3	.	once	CASRTITDTQYF	TGTGCCAGCAGGACTATCACAGATACGCAGTATTTT
TRBV6-6	TRBJ1-1	TRBD1	.	CASSYAGTGSEAFF	TGTGCCAGCAGTTACGCGGGGACAGGGAGTGAAGCTTTCTTT
TRBV6-1	TRBJ2-4	.	.	CASSSRAKNIQYF	TGTGCCAGTAGTAGCCGGGCCAAAAACATTCAGTACTTC
TRBV4-3	TRBJ2-6	TRBD1	.	CASSQGDRGSGANVLTF	TGCGCCAGCAGCCAAGGAGACAGGGGATCTGGGGCCAACGTCCTGACTTTC
TRBV2	TRBJ1-1	.	.	CASRAGGGTEAFF	TGTGCCAGCAGGGCCGGGGGGGGCACTGAAGCTTTCTTT
TRBV30	TRBJ2-2	.	.	CAWTTGRVSNTGELFF	TGTGCCTGGACTACAGGGAGAGTATCGAACACCGGGGAGCTGTTTTTT
TRBV5-1	TRBJ2-3	TRBD2	.	CASSLGGGGLVDTQYF	TGCGCCAGCAGCTTGGGCGGGGGAGGACTGGTAGATACGCAGTATTTT
TRBV10-3	TRBJ2-5	TRBD2	.	CAITRGEQETQYF	TGTGCCATCACTCGGGGGGAACAAGAGACCCAGTACTTC
TRBV12-1	TRBJ1-1	.	.	CASSAGTLCTEAFF	TGTGCCAGCAGCGCCGGGACTTTGTGTACTGAAGCTTTCTTT
TRBV6-1	TRBJ1-2	.	few	CASSDRGYGYTF	TGTGCCAGCAGTGACAGGGGCTATGGCTACACCTTC
TRBV6-5	TRBJ2-2	TRBD2	.	CASRPGTINTGELFF	TGTGCCAGCAGGCCCGGGACTATCAATACCGGGGAGCTGTTTTTT
TRBV19	TRBJ1-4	.	.	CASSKRPRAISDEKLFF	TGTGCCAGTAGTAAGCGTCCTCGCGCCATTTCCGACGAAAAACTGTTTTTT
TRBV19	TRBJ1-1	.	.	CASSIQGTNTEAFF	TGTGCCAGTAGTATACAGGGGACGAACACTGAAGCTTTCTTT